Ten or more counts support the clone carrying this T cell receptor (beta chain). These data come from a study of low-dose radiotherapy and immunotherapy resistance in tumors. About the research overall: The schedule for Cohort 2 used 1 Gy per fraction every two weeks, which added up to 13 Gy over 26 weeks.

TRAV- and TRBV-specific primers, spanning alpha and beta chains, primed first-strand cDNA. For amplifying TCRs, the PCR ran for 15 to 20 cycles with Phusion, which was used together with a constant-region primer and the adapter on the V primers. Each CDR3 protein gets one entry after TCRdb re-called the reads with MiXCR. The sample holds 55,000 to 65,000 distinct CDR3 sequences; roughly 29% are singletons and the top ten take roughly 7%. This sample's time point: before trial treatment. Germline V gene sequence: CDR1 MDHEN, CDR2 SYDVKM. Trimming stripped 5 bases from V and 2 bases from J, with 14 bases between. The CDR3 has 15 amino acids.

The chain joins TRBV28 to TRBJ2-3, with no clear D. Sequences were derived from PBMCs, sampled before treatment. The TCR was taken from a male donor with rectosigmoid adenocarcinoma. The CDR3 reads CASSPRDGYTDTQYF. The CDR3 DNA reads TGTGCCAGCAGTCCGAGAGACGGATACACAGATACGCAGTATTTT.